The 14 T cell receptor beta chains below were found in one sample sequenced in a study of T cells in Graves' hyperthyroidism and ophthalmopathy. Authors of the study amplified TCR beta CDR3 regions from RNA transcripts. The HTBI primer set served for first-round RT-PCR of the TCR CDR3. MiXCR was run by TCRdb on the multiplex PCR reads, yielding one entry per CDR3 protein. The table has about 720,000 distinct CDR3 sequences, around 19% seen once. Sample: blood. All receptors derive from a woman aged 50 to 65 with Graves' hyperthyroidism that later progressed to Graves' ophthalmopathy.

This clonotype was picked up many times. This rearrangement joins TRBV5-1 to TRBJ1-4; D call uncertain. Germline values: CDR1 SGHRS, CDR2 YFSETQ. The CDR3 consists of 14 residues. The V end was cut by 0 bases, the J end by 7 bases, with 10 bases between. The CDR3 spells CASSLARAGEKLFF. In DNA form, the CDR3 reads TGCGCCAGCAGCTTGGCCCGAGCGGGTGAAAAACTGTTTTTT. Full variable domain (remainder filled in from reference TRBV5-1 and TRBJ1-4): KAGVTQTPRYLIKTRGQQVTLSCSPISGHRSVSWYQQTPGQGLQFLFEYFSETQRNKGNFPGRFSGRQFSNSRSEMNVSTLELGDSALYLCASSLARAGEKLFFGSGTQLSVL.

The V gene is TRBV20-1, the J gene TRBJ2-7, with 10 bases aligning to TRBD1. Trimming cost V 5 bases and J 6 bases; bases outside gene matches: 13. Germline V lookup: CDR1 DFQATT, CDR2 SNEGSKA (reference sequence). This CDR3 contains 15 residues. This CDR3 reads CSALSPGGTGVEQYF. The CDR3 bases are TGCAGTGCTTTATCGCCCGGAGGGACAGGGGTCGAGCAGTACTTC.

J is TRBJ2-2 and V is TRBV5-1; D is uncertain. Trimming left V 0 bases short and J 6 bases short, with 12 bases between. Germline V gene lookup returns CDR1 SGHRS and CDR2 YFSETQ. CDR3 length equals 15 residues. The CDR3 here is CASSLVLGMAGELFF. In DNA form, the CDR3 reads TGCGCCAGCAGCTTGGTCCTTGGTATGGCCGGGGAGCTGTTTTTT. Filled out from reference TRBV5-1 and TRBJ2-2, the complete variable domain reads KAGVTQTPRYLIKTRGQQVTLSCSPISGHRSVSWYQQTPGQGLQFLFEYFSETQRNKGNFPGRFSGRQFSNSRSEMNVSTLELGDSALYLCASSLVLGMAGELFFGEGSRLTVL.

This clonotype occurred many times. The CDR3 loop reads CASSLGGGPQPQHF. CDR3 nucleotide sequence: TGTGCCAGCAGCTTAGGCGGAGGGCCCCAGCCCCAGCATTTT. The chain carries TRBV7-8 and TRBJ1-5, with D unclear. V lost 1 base and J lost 7, with 11 bases in between. Germline V lookup: CDR1 SGHVS, CDR2 FQNEAQ. CDR3 size: 14 residues.

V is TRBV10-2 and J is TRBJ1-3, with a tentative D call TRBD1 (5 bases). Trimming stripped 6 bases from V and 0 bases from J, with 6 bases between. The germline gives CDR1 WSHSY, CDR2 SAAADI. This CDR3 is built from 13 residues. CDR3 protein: CASRGTSGNTIYF. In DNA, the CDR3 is TGCGCCAGCAGAGGGACCTCTGGAAACACCATATATTTT.

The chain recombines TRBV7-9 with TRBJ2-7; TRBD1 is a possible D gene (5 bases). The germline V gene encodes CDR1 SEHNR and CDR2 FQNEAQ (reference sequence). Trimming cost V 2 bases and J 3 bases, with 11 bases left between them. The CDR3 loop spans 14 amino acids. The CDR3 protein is CASSLTDRVYEQYF. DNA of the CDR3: TGTGCCAGCAGCTTAACCGACAGAGTCTACGAGCAGTACTTC.

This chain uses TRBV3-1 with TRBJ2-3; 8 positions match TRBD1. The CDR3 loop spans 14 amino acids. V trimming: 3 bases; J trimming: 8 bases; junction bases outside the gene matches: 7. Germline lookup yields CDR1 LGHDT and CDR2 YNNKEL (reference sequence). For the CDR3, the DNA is TGTGCCAGCAGCCAGGACAGGGCGGGCGGTACGCAGTATTTT. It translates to CASSQDRAGGTQYF.

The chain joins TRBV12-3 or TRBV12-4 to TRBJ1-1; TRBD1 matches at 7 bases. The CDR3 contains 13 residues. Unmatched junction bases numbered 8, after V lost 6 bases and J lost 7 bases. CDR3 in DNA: TGTGCCAGCAGCCTAGGGGGCTTCGGTGAAGCTTTCTTT. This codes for CASSLGGFGEAFF.

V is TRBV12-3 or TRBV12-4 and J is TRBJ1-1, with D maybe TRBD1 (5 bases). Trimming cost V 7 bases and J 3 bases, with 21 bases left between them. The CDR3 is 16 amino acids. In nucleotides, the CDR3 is TGTGCCAGCACCGCCCCTTCCTCCTCGGGGGACACTGAAGCTTTCTTT. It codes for CASTAPSSSGDTEAFF.

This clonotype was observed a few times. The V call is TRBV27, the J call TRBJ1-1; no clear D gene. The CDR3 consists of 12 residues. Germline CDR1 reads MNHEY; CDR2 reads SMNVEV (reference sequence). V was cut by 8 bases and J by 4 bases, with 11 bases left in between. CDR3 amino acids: CASGEFGTEAFF. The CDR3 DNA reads TGTGCCAGCGGGGAGTTCGGCACTGAAGCTTTCTTT.

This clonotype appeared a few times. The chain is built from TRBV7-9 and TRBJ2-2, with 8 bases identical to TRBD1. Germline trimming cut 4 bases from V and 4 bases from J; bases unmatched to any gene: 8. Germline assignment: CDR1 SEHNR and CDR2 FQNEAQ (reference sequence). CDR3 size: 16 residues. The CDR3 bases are TGTGCCAGCAGCTACCCGGGACAGGACGCCACCGGGGAGCTGTTTTTT. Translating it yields CASSYPGQDATGELFF. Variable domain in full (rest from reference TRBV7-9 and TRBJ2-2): DTGVSQNPRHKITKRGQNVTFRCDPISEHNRLYWYRQTLGQGPEFLTYFQNEAQLEKSRLLSDRFSAERPKGSFSTLEIQRTEQGDSAMYLCASSYPGQDATGELFFGEGSRLTVL.

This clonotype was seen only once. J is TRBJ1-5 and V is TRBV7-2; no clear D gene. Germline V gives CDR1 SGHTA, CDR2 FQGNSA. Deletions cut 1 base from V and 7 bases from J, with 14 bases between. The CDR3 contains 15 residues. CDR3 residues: CASSLDAIVGQPQHF. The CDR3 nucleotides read TGTGCCAGCAGCTTAGACGCGATAGTTGGGCAGCCCCAGCATTTT.

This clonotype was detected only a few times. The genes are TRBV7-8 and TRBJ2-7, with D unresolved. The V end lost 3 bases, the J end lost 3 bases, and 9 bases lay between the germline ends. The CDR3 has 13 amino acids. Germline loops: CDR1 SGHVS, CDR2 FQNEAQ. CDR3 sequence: CASSLFTDYEQYF. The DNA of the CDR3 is TGTGCCAGCAGCTTGTTCACTGACTACGAGCAGTACTTC.

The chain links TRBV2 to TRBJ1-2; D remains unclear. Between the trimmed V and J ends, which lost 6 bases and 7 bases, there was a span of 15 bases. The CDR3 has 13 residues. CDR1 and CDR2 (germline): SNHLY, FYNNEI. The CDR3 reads CASSDVPEGGYTF. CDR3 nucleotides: TGTGCCAGCAGCGATGTCCCGGAGGGTGGCTACACCTTC.